This T cell receptor (beta chain) emerged from a study of Tregs in tolerant kidney transplant recipients. Study-level points and caveats: The small number of patients limits these findings pending further validation.

Worth noting for this clone: The antigen is not known.

Unstimulated regulatory T cells (CD4+CD25+CD127-), CD4+CD25- non-regulatory cells, CD4 and CD8 cells were FACS-sorted from thawed PBMCs. Sequenced by immunoSEQ multiplex PCR; TCRdb stores in-frame clones only, minus some. Of around 120,000 clones listed, almost 95% were seen once; the top ten hold roughly 0.63%. This TCR came from a human donor in good health. Material: CD4+ T cells from blood.

The CDR3 nucleotides read TGTGCCAGCAGCCAGAGAGGCTCCACCGGGGAGCTGTTTTTT. This sequence encodes CASSQRGSTGELFF. The V call is TRBV14, the J call TRBJ2-2; D is undetermined. The germline V gene encodes CDR1 SGHDN and CDR2 FVKESK. This CDR3 region has 14 residues. Trimming left V 3 bases short and J 4 bases short, with 9 bases between.